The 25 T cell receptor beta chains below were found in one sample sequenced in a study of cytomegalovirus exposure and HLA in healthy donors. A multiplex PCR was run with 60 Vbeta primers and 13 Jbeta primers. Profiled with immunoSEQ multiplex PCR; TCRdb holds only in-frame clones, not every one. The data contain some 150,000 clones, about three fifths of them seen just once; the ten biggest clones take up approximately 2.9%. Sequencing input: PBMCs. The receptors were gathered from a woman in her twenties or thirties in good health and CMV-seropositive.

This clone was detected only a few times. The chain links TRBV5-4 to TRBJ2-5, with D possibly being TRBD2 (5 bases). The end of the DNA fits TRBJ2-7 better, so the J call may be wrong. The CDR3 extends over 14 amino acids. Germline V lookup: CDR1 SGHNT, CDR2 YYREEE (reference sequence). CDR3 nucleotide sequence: TGTGCCAGCAGCCCCGAGGGTGGTTACTACGAGCAGTACTTC. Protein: CASSPEGGYYEQYF.

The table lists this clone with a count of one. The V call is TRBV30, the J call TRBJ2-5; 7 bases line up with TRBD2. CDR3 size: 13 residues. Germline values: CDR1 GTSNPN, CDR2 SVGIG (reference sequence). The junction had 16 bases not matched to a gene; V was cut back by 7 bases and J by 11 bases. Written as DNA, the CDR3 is TGTGCCTTTTCCATTGGACTAGAGGGTAAGCAGTACTTC. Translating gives CAFSIGLEGKQYF. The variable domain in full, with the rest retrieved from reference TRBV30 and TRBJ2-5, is SQTIHQWPATLVQPVGSPLSLECTVEGTSNPNLYWYRQAAGRGLQLLFYSVGIGQISSEVPQNLSASRPQDRQFILSSKKLLLSDSGFYLCAFSIGLEGKQYFGPGTRLLVL.

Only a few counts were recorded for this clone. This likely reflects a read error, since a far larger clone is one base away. The DNA for the CDR3 is TGTGCCAGCAGTGACGGAGGGATCGACGACCAGTACTTC. It encodes CASSDGGIDDQYF. The rearrangement links TRBV2 to TRBJ2-7, with D possibly TRBD2 on 6 matching bases. Germline V gene data show CDR1 as SNHLY and CDR2 as FYNNEI. The CDR3 extends over 13 amino acids.

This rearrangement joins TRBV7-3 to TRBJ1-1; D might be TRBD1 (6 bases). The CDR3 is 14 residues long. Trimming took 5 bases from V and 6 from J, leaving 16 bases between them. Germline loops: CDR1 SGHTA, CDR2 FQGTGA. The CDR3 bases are TGTGCCAGCAGCGTAGTAGGGGGTGACGCTGAAGCTTTCTTT. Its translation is CASSVVGGDAEAFF.

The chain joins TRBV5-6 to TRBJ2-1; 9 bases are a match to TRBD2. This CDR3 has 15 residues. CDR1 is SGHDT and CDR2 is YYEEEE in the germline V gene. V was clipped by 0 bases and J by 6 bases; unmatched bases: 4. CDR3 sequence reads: CASSLASGGSNEQFF. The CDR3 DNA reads TGTGCCAGCAGCTTGGCCAGCGGGGGGTCCAATGAGCAGTTCTTC.

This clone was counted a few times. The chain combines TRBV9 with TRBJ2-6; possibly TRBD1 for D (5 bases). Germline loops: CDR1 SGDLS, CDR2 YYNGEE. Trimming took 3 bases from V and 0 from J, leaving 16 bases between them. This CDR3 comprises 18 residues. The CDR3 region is CASSARTRIGSGANVLTF. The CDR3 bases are TGTGCCAGCAGCGCCCGGACACGGATAGGCTCTGGGGCCAACGTCCTGACTTTC.

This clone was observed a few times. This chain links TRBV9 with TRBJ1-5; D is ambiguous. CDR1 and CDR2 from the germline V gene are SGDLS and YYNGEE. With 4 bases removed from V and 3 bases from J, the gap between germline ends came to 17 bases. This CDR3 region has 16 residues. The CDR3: CASSPGGSGINQPQHF. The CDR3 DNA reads TGTGCCAGCAGCCCAGGAGGGAGTGGAATCAATCAGCCCCAGCATTTT.

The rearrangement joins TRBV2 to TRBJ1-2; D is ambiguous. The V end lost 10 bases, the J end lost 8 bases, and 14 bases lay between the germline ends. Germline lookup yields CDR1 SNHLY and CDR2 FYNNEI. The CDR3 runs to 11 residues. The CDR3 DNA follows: TGTGCCATACCGGGCCGGGGAGGCTACACCTTC. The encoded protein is CAIPGRGGYTF. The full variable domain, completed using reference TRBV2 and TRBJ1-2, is EPEVTQTPSHQVTQMGQEVILRCVPISNHLYFYWYRQILGQKVEFLVSFYNNEISEKSEIFDDQFSVERPDGSNFTLKIRSTKLEDSAMYFCAIPGRGGYTFGSGTRLTVV.

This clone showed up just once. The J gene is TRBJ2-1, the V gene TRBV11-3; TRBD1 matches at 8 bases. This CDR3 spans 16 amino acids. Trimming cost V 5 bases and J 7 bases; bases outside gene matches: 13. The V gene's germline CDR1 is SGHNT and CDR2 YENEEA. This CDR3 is CASSPTPGTGRNEQFF. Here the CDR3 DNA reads TGTGCCAGCAGCCCGACCCCCGGGACAGGACGGAATGAGCAGTTCTTC.

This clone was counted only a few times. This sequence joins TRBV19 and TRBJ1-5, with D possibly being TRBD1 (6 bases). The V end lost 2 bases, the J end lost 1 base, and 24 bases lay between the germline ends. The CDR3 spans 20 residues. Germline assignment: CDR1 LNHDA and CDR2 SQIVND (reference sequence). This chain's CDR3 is CASSIRVPQGLYKSNQPQHF. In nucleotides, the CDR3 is TGTGCCAGTAGTATAAGGGTGCCCCAGGGGTTATATAAGAGCAATCAGCCCCAGCATTTT.

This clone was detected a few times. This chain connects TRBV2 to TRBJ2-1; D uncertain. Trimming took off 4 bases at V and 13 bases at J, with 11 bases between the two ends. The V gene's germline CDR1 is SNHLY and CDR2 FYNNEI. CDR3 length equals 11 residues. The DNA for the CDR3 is TGTGCCAGCAGTGTAGCCCTAGGACAGTTCTTC. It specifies CASSVALGQFF. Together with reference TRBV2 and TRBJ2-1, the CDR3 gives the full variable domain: EPEVTQTPSHQVTQMGQEVILRCVPISNHLYFYWYRQILGQKVEFLVSFYNNEISEKSEIFDDQFSVERPDGSNFTLKIRSTKLEDSAMYFCASSVALGQFFGPGTRLTVL.

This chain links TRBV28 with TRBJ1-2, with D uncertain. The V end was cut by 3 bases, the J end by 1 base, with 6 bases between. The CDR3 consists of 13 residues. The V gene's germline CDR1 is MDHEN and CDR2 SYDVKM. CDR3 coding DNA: TGTGCCAGCAGTTTCGGGATTAACTATGGCTACACCTTC. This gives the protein CASSFGINYGYTF.

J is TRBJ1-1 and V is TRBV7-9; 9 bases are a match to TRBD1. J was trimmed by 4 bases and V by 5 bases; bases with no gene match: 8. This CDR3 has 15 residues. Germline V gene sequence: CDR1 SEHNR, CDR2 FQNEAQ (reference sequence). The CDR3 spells CASSPQDRGGTEAFF. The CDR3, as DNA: TGTGCCAGCAGCCCGCAGGACAGGGGAGGCACTGAAGCTTTCTTT. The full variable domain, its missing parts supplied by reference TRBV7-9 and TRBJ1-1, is DTGVSQNPRHKITKRGQNVTFRCDPISEHNRLYWYRQTLGQGPEFLTYFQNEAQLEKSRLLSDRFSAERPKGSFSTLEIQRTEQGDSAMYLCASSPQDRGGTEAFFGQGTRLTVV.

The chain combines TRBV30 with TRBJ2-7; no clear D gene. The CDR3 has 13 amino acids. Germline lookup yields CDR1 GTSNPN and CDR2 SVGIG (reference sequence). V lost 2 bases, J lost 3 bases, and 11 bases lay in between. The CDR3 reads CAWSYSSRYEQYF. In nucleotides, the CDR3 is TGTGCCTGGAGTTATAGCAGTCGCTACGAGCAGTACTTC.

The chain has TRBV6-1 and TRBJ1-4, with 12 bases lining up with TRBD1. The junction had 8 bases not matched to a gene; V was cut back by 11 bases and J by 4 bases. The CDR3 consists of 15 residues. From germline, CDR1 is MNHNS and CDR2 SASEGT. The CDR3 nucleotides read TGTGCCTGGGGACAGGGGGCTGTTGATAATGAAAAACTGTTTTTT. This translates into CAWGQGAVDNEKLFF.

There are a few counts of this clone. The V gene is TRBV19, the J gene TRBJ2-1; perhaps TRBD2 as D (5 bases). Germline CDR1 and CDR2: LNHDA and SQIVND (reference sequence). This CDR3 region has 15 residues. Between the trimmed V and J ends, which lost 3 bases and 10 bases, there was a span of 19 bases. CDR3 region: CASSIGWGVVAEQFF. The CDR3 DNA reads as TGTGCCAGTAGTATCGGGTGGGGAGTCGTGGCCGAGCAGTTCTTC.

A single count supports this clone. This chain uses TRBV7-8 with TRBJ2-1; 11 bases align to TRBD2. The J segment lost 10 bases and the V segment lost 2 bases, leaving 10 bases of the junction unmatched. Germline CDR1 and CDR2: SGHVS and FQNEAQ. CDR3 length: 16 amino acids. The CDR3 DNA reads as TGTGCCAGCAGCTTAAGCGCTAGCGGGGGGCCTGAGGAGCAGTTCTTC. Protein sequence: CASSLSASGGPEEQFF.

CDR3 in amino acids: CAWNAGRRDTQYF. The CDR3 DNA reads as TGTGCCTGGAACGCGGGTCGAAGAGATACGCAGTATTTT. The rearrangement joins TRBV30 to TRBJ2-3, with D maybe TRBD2 (5 bases). The germline V and J ends were trimmed by 4 bases and 5 bases, with 13 bases remaining between them. In germline, CDR1 is GTSNPN, CDR2 SVGIG (reference sequence). The CDR3 contains 13 residues.

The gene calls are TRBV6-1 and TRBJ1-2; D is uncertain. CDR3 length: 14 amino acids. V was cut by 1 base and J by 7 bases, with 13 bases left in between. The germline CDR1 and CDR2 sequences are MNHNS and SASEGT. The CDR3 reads CASSEVSSSGGYTF. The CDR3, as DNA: TGTGCCAGCAGTGAAGTGTCGAGTTCGGGTGGCTACACCTTC.

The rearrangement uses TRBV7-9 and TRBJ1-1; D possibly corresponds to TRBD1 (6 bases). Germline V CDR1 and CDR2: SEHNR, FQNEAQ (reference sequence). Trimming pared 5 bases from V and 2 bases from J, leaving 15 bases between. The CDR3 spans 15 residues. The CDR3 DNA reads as TGTGCCAGCAGCCCCCCCGGACAGTTTAACACTGAAGCTTTCTTT. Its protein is CASSPPGQFNTEAFF.

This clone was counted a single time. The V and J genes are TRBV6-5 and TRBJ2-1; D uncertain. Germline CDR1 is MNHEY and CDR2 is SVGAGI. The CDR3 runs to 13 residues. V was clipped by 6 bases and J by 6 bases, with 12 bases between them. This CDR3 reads CASSPGWANEQFF. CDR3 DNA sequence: TGTGCCAGCAGCCCCGGATGGGCCAATGAGCAGTTCTTC.

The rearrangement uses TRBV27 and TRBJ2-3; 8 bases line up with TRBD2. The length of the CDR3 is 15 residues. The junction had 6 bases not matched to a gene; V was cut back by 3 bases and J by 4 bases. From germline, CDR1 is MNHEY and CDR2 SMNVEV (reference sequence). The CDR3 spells CASSFAGGSPDTQYF. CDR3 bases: TGTGCCAGCAGTTTTGCGGGAGGATCCCCAGATACGCAGTATTTT.

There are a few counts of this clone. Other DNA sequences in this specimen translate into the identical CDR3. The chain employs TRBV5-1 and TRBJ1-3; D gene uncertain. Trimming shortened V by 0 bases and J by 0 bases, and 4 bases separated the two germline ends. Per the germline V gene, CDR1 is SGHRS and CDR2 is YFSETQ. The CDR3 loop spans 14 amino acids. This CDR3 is CASSLDSSGNTIYF. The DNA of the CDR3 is TGCGCCAGCAGCTTGGACTCCTCTGGAAACACCATATATTTT.

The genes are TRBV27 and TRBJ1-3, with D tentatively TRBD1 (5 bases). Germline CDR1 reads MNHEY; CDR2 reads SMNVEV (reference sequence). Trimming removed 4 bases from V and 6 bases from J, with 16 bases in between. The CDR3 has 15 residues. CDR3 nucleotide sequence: TGTGCCAGCAGTTCAGGGCAGGGAGGATTAAACACCATATATTTT. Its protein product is CASSSGQGGLNTIYF.

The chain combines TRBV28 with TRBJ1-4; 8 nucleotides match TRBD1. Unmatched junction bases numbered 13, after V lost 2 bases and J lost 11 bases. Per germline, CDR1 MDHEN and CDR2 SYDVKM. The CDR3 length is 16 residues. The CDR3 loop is CASSLRGQVMGGKLFF. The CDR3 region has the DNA TGTGCCAGCAGTTTAAGGGGACAGGTTATGGGGGGGAAACTGTTTTTT. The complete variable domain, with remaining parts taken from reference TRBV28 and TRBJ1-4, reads DVKVTQSSRYLVKRTGEKVFLECVQDMDHENMFWYRQDPGLGLRLIYFSYDVKMKEKGDIPEGYSVSREKKERFSLILESASTNQTSMYLCASSLRGQVMGGKLFFGSGTQLSVL.